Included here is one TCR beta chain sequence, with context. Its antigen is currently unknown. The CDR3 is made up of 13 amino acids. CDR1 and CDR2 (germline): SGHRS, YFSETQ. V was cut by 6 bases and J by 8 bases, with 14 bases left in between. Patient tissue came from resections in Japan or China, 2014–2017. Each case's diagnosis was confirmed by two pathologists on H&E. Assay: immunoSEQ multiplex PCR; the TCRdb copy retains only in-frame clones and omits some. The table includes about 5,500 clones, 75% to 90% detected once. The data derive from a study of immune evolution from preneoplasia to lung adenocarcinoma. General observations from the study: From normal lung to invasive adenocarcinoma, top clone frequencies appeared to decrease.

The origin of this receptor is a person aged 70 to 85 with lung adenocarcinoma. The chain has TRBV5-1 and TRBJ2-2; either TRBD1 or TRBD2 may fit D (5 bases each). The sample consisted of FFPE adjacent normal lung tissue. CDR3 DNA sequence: TGCGCCAGCACCCGGACATGGGGGGGGGAGCTGTTTTTT. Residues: CASTRTWGGELFF.